This note documents a single TCR beta chain sequence. The sample comes from a study of T cell responses to AZD1222 COVID-19 vaccine. The table came from immunoSEQ multiplex PCR; TCRdb's copy has only in-frame clones and leaves some out. Of tens of thousands of clones in the sample, roughly 89% were seen once. Germline CDR1 is LNHDA and CDR2 is SQIVND (reference sequence). The V and J ends lost 6 bases and 0 bases, in that order; junction bases with no gene match: 5. The CDR3 is 15 amino acids. This TCR was recovered from an adult who received the AZD1222 COVID-19 vaccine. The sample in question was peripheral blood, obtained 28 days after the second AZD1222 dose. The chain recombines TRBV19 with TRBJ1-3, with 7 bases matching TRBD1. The CDR3 DNA reads as TGTGCCAGTAGGCTAACAGGGGCCTCTGGAAACACCATATATTTT. Encoded protein: CASRLTGASGNTIYF.